This entry is about one TCR beta chain. These data belong to a study of blood T cell repertoires in COVID-19. The germline V gene has CDR1 SNHLY and CDR2 FYNNEI. V dropped 1 base and J dropped 4 bases, with 10 bases sitting between them. This CDR3 region has 14 residues. Some clones are missing from TCRdb's copy, which holds only in-frame ones; the method was immunoSEQ multiplex PCR. Of about 210,000 clones in the sample, 80% were seen once. The V and J genes are TRBV2 and TRBJ1-2; D remains unclear. The sequenced sample consisted of PBMCs or T cells enriched from blood (not recorded which). This receptor was identified in a man between 25 and 39 years old with acute COVID-19. CDR3 sequence reads: CASSEDLSVYGYTF. Written as DNA, the CDR3 is TGTGCCAGCAGTGAAGATTTGTCAGTCTATGGCTACACCTTC.